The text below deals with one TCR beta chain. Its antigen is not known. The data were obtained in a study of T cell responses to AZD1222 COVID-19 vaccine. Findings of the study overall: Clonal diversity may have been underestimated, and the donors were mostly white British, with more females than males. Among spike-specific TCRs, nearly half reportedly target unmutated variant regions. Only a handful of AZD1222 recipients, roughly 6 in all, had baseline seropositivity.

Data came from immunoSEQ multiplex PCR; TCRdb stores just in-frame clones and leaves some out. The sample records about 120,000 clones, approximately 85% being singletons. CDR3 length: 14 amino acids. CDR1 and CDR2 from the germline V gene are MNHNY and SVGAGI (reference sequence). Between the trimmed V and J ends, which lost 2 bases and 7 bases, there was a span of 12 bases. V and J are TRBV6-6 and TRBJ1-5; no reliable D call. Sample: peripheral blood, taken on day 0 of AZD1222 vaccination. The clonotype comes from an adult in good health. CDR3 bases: TGTGCCAGCAGTTACGACGGAGAAGCCCAGCCCCAGCATTTT. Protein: CASSYDGEAQPQHF.